This TCR beta chain is from a study of response to subunit inactivated influenza vaccine. Whole-study findings and limits: The authors offered the suggestion that each seasonal influenza vaccination recruits few new T cells.

Ten or more counts support this clonotype. The antigen is not known. Germline CDR1 is SGHVS and CDR2 is FNYEAQ. V was pared by 5 bases and J by 2 bases, with 9 bases between. CDR3 length: 13 residues. In TCRdb, the RT-PCR reads were re-called with MiXCR into one record per CDR3 protein. The sample lists approximately 500,000 distinct CDR3 sequences; 14% were seen once. The input for sequencing was PBMCs from blood, taken roughly 12 days after vaccination. V and J are TRBV7-6 and TRBJ1-1, with unresolved D. The receptor's source is a man aged 45 to 65 who received an inactivated influenza vaccine. CDR3 region: CASSPNYNTEAFF. The CDR3 DNA sequence: TGTGCCAGCAGCCCGAATTACAACACTGAAGCTTTCTTT.